The 20 T cell receptor beta chains reported below all come from one sample, sequenced in a study of cytomegalovirus exposure and HLA in healthy donors (dated by TCRdb to between 2016 and 2019). The library was generated by the immunoSEQ multiplex PCR assay. The multiplex PCR relied on a mix of 60 forward primers for TCR Vbeta segments and 13 reverse primers for TCR Jbeta segments. The clones in this table, taken by TCRdb from immuneACCESS, are in-frame only. Not every clone is retained; where verified, under half of the shortfall comes from an unresolved V gene, and the cause of the rest is unknown. In all, the sample holds about 77,000 clones, and around three quarters of those were seen once. The top ten constitute nearly 3.5% of the sample. Sequencing was carried out using PBMCs. These receptors were collected from a middle-aged man in good health and CMV-seronegative.

By sample share, this clone is medium-sized (0.01 to 0.1%). V usage is TRBV2 and J usage is TRBJ2-3; no clear D gene. CDR3 length equals 12 residues. Germline CDR1 and CDR2: SNHLY and FYNNEI. Deletions cut 4 bases from V and 3 bases from J, with 5 bases between. CDR3 amino acids: CASSVQTDTQYF. The DNA for the CDR3 is TGTGCCAGCAGTGTTCAAACAGATACGCAGTATTTT.

The gene calls are TRBV5-6 and TRBJ1-5, with D possibly matching TRBD1 (5 bases). V shed 4 bases and J shed 7 bases, with 21 bases lying between them. The CDR3 is made up of 16 amino acids. In germline, CDR1 is SGHDT, CDR2 YYEEEE. The CDR3 region has the DNA TGTGCCAGCAGCACCCGGACAAGCCGGTTGAACCAGCCCCAGCATTTT. Translation gives CASSTRTSRLNQPQHF.

The rearrangement uses TRBV6-5 and TRBJ1-2; weak D call: TRBD1 (5 bases). CDR1 MNHEY and CDR2 SVGAGI come from the germline V gene. V lost 5 bases and J 8 bases, leaving 18 bases between the germline ends. CDR3 length: 14 residues. CDR3: CASSPLTARPGYTF. The CDR3 bases are TGTGCCAGCAGTCCATTGACAGCGCGCCCGGGCTACACCTTC.

The rearrangement uses TRBV2 and TRBJ1-3, with 9 bases matching TRBD1. Looked up from germline, CDR1 is SNHLY and CDR2 is FYNNEI. Germline trimming cut 9 bases from V and 4 bases from J; bases unmatched to any gene: 1. The CDR3 has 12 amino acids. The CDR3 loop is CARDRGGNTIYF. The DNA for the CDR3 is TGTGCCAGGGACAGGGGCGGAAACACCATATATTTT.

The chain uses TRBV5-1 and TRBJ2-7; TRBD1 matches at 12 bases. V lost 6 bases and J lost 6; bases outside the gene matches: 10. Germline V gives CDR1 SGHRS, CDR2 YFSETQ. This CDR3 has 15 residues. The chain's CDR3 is CASTPGTGGFGEQYF. The DNA for the CDR3 is TGCGCCAGCACCCCGGGGACAGGGGGCTTTGGCGAGCAGTACTTC.

This clone was seen a few times. The chain carries TRBV11-2 and TRBJ2-7; D unclear. V was clipped by 0 bases and J by 0 bases, with 9 bases between them. Germline V gene data show CDR1 as SGHAT and CDR2 as FQNNGV. The CDR3 runs to 15 residues. CDR3 sequence reads: CASSLDPQNSYEQYF. CDR3 DNA: TGTGCCAGCAGCTTAGATCCCCAAAACTCCTACGAGCAGTACTTC.

The genes are TRBV19 and TRBJ1-5; 7 positions match TRBD1. V dropped 5 bases and J dropped 0; count of bases not matched to a gene: 7. Per the germline V gene, CDR1 is LNHDA and CDR2 is SQIVND (reference sequence). The CDR3 has 16 amino acids. CDR3 coding DNA: TGTGCCAGTAGTCCGTCGACAGGGCGTAGCAATCAGCCCCAGCATTTT. As protein: CASSPSTGRSNQPQHF.

Of note for this clone: Other DNA sequences in this sample translate to the same CDR3. The chain couples TRBV5-1 to TRBJ2-3; the D gene is possibly TRBD1 (5 bases). The CDR3 is 15 residues long. Between the trimmed V and J ends, which lost 1 base and 3 bases, there was a span of 12 bases. Germline V CDR1 and CDR2: SGHRS, YFSETQ. CDR3 sequence (DNA): TGCGCCAGCAGCTTGAGTGGGGCCGCTACAGATACGCAGTATTTT. It specifies CASSLSGAATDTQYF.

This chain links TRBV5-4 with TRBJ1-1; 7 positions match TRBD1. CDR1 is SGHNT, CDR2 YYREEE, per germline (reference sequence). The junction had 10 bases not matched to a gene; V was cut back by 0 bases and J by 5 bases. The CDR3 has 16 residues. The CDR3 here is CASSLGGGAPQTEAFF. The CDR3 DNA reads as TGTGCCAGCAGCTTGGGAGGGGGCGCCCCGCAGACTGAAGCTTTCTTT.

This clone was counted a few times. The chain couples TRBV6-1 to TRBJ2-7, with TRBD2 matching 9 bases. Looked up from germline, CDR1 is MNHNS and CDR2 is SASEGT. This CDR3 region has 13 residues. With 7 bases clipped from V and 5 bases from J, the junction kept 6 bases outside the gene matches. The CDR3 bases are TGTGCCAGCACCCCAGGCGGGGGGGACGAGCAGTACTTC. Encoded protein: CASTPGGGDEQYF.

This clone was recorded only once. The chain employs TRBV7-2 and TRBJ2-1; the match to TRBD1 covers 9 bases. Germline V gene lookup returns CDR1 SGHTA and CDR2 FQGNSA. V lost 6 bases, J lost 9 bases, and 6 bases stayed unmatched. CDR3 size: 13 residues. CDR3 sequence reads: CASSSDRGGEQFF. In DNA, the CDR3 is TGTGCCAGCAGTTCCGACAGGGGGGGTGAGCAGTTCTTC.

CDR3 loop: CASSSEGTGGNTIYF. CDR3 DNA sequence: TGTGCCAGCAGCAGCGAGGGGACAGGGGGAAACACCATATATTTT. The V and J genes are TRBV6-5 and TRBJ1-3; 9 bases agree with TRBD1. The CDR3 has 15 amino acids. Germline lookup yields CDR1 MNHEY and CDR2 SVGAGI. Trimming at V came to 6 bases and at J to 4 bases, leaving 7 bases not matched to a gene.

The chain links TRBV9 to TRBJ2-7, with D hard to call. Trimming took off 3 bases at V and 1 base at J, with 11 bases between the two ends. The CDR3 extends over 14 amino acids. Germline V lookup: CDR1 SGDLS, CDR2 YYNGEE. The CDR3 DNA reads TGTGCCAGCAGCGCGGTCATTAATTCCTACGAGCAGTACTTC. It is translated as CASSAVINSYEQYF.

This clone was seen more than once but under ten times. V usage is TRBV7-9 and J usage is TRBJ2-1; 10 bases fit TRBD1. The V and J ends lost 5 bases and 0 bases, in that order; junction bases with no gene match: 10. This CDR3 spans 18 amino acids. Germline assignment: CDR1 SEHNR and CDR2 FQNEAQ (reference sequence). The CDR3 sequence is CASSNGGQGISSYNEQFF. In nucleotides, the CDR3 is TGTGCCAGCAGCAACGGGGGACAGGGGATAAGCTCCTACAATGAGCAGTTCTTC.

The V call is TRBV5-6, the J call TRBJ1-2; no clear D. CDR3 size: 15 residues. Germline-derived CDR1 and CDR2 are SGHDT and YYEEEE. Deletions cut 4 bases from V and 4 bases from J, with 17 bases between. The CDR3 coding sequence is TGTGCCAGCAGCCTCCGACACTCCAGCCCCTATGGCTACACCTTC. Translating gives CASSLRHSSPYGYTF.

The chain links TRBV19 to TRBJ1-2, with 10 bases lining up with TRBD1. This CDR3 contains 13 residues. CDR1 is LNHDA and CDR2 is SQIVND in the germline V gene (reference sequence). J gave up 3 bases and V 9 bases, and 4 bases lay outside the gene matches. The CDR3 DNA follows: TGTGCCAGCGGGGGACAGGGGTACTATGGCTACACCTTC. This gives the protein CASGGQGYYGYTF. The full variable domain, its missing parts supplied by reference TRBV19 and TRBJ1-2, is DGGITQSPKYLFRKEGQNVTLSCEQNLNHDAMYWYRQDPGQGLRLIYYSQIVNDFQKGDIAEGYSVSREKKESFPLTVTSAQKNPTAFYLCASGGQGYYGYTFGSGTRLTVV.

CDR3 sequence reads: CASHSGRDEQYF. CDR3 nucleotide sequence: TGTGCCAGCCACAGCGGTCGGGACGAGCAGTACTTC. This chain links TRBV2 with TRBJ2-7, with a weak D call TRBD2 (5 bases). The CDR3 is 12 amino acids. Trimming removed 8 bases at V and 5 bases at J, with 13 bases between. The germline V gene encodes CDR1 SNHLY and CDR2 FYNNEI.

This clone was found once. The chain carries TRBV28 and TRBJ1-1; no definite D call. V lost 7 bases and J lost 7, with 16 bases in between. CDR1 and CDR2 from the germline V gene are MDHEN and SYDVKM. The CDR3 consists of 13 residues. The CDR3 loop is CASKDRNRDEAFF. CDR3 nucleotides: TGTGCCAGCAAAGATCGTAATCGGGATGAAGCTTTCTTT.

This clone was counted once. The chain combines TRBV7-2 with TRBJ1-2; D call uncertain. Trimming stripped 3 bases from V and 8 bases from J, with 10 bases between. In germline, CDR1 is SGHTA, CDR2 FQGNSA. The CDR3 totals 12 residues. CDR3 sequence: CASSLHKSGYTF. The CDR3 region has the DNA TGTGCCAGCAGCTTGCACAAGTCCGGCTACACCTTC.

The sample holds a few counts of this clone. The rearrangement links TRBV7-9 to TRBJ1-4; 7 bases fit TRBD1. Trimming removed 5 bases from V and 7 bases from J; junction bases left unmatched: 13. This CDR3 has 16 residues. The V gene's germline CDR1 is SEHNR and CDR2 FQNEAQ (reference sequence). The CDR3 DNA reads TGTGCCAGCAGCCCAACCACCCAGGGGGTGGGTGAAAAACTGTTTTTT. Protein sequence: CASSPTTQGVGEKLFF. Based on the CDR3 plus reference TRBV7-9 and TRBJ1-4, the full variable domain is DTGVSQNPRHKITKRGQNVTFRCDPISEHNRLYWYRQTLGQGPEFLTYFQNEAQLEKSRLLSDRFSAERPKGSFSTLEIQRTEQGDSAMYLCASSPTTQGVGEKLFFGSGTQLSVL.